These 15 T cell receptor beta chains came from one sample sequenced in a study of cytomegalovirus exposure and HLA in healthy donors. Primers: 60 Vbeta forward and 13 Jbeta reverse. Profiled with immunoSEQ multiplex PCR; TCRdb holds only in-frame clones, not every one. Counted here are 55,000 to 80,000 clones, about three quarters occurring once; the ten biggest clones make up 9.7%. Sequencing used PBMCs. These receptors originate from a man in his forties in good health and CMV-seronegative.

CDR3 residues: CASSFRTGGNQPQHF. As DNA, the CDR3 is TGTGCCAGCAGCTTTCGGACAGGGGGGAATCAGCCCCAGCATTTT. The chain couples TRBV5-5 to TRBJ1-5, with TRBD1 identical over 10 bases. J was trimmed by 4 bases and V by 2 bases; bases with no gene match: 3. Germline-derived CDR1 and CDR2 are SGHKS and YYEKEE (reference sequence). This CDR3 is 15 amino acids long. The whole variable domain, remainder taken from reference TRBV5-5 and TRBJ1-5, is DAGVTQSPTHLIKTRGQQVTLRCSPISGHKSVSWYQQVLGQGPQFIFQYYEKEERGRGNFPDRFSARQFPNYSSELNVNALLLGDSALYLCASSFRTGGNQPQHFGDGTRLSIL.

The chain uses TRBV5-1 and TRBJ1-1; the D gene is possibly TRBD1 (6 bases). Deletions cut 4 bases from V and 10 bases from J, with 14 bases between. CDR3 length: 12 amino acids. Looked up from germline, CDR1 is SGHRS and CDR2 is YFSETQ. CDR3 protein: CASSGGWGRAFF. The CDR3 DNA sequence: TGCGCCAGCAGCGGCGGCTGGGGGCGAGCTTTCTTT. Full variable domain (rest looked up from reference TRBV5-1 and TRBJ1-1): KAGVTQTPRYLIKTRGQQVTLSCSPISGHRSVSWYQQTPGQGLQFLFEYFSETQRNKGNFPGRFSGRQFSNSRSEMNVSTLELGDSALYLCASSGGWGRAFFGQGTRLTVV.

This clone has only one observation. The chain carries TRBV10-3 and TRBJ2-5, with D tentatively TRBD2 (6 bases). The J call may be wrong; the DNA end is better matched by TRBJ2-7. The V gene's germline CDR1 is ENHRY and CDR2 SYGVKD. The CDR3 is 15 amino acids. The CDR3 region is CAIREGGVGSYEQYF. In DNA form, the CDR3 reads TGTGCCATCAGAGAGGGCGGGGTGGGTTCCTACGAGCAGTACTTC.

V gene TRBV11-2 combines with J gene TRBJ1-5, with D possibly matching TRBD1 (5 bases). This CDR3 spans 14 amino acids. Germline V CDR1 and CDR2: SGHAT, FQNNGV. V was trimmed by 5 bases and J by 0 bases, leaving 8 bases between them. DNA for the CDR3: TGTGCCAGCAGCGTAAGGGGTAGCAATCAGCCCCAGCATTTT. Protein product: CASSVRGSNQPQHF.

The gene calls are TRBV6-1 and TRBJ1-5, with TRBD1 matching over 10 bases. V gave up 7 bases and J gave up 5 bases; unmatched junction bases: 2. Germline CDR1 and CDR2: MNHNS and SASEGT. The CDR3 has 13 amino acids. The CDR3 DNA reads TGTGCCAGCACCGGGACAGGGGATCAGCCCCAGCATTTT. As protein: CASTGTGDQPQHF.

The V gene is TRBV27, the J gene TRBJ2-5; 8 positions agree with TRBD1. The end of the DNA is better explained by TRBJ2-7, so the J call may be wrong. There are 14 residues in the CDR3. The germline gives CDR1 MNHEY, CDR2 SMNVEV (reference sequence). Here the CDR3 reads CARRDRPDGYEQYF. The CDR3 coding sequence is TGTGCCCGCCGGGACAGGCCCGATGGCTACGAGCAGTACTTC.

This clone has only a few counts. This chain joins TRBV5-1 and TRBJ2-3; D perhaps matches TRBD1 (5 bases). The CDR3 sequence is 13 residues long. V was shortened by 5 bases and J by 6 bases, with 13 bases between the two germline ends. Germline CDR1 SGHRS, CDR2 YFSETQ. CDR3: CASRDIGLDTQYF. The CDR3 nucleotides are TGCGCCAGCAGGGACATAGGGTTGGATACGCAGTATTTT.

CDR3 amino acids: CASSPRGGTEAFF. The CDR3 coding sequence is TGTGCCAGCAGCCCGCGGGGTGGTACTGAAGCTTTCTTT. The chain combines TRBV7-6 with TRBJ1-1, with D unclear. V lost 5 bases to trimming and J lost 5 bases, with 12 bases between them. CDR1 SGHVS and CDR2 FNYEAQ come from the germline V gene. The CDR3 has 13 residues. Variable domain in full (rest from reference TRBV7-6 and TRBJ1-1): GAGVSQSPRYKVTKRGQDVALRCDPISGHVSLYWYRQALGQGPEFLTYFNYEAQQDKSGLPNDRFSAERPEGSISTLTIQRTEQRDSAMYRCASSPRGGTEAFFGQGTRLTVV.

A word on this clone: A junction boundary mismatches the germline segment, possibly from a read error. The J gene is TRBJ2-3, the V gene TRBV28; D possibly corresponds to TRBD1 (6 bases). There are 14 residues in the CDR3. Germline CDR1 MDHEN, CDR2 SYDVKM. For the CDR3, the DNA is TGTGCCAGCAGTCTCCGGGACACCACAAATACGCAGTATTTT. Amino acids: CASSLRDTTNTQYF.

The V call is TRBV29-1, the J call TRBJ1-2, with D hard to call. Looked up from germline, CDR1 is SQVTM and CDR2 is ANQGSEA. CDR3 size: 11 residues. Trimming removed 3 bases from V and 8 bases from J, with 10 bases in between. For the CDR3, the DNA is TGCAGCGTTGAGGAGCCGCCAGGCTACACCTTC. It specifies CSVEEPPGYTF.

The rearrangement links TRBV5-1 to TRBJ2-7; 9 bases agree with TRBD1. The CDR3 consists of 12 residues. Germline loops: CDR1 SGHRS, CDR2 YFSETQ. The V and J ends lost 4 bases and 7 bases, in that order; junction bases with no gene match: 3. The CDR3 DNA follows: TGCGCCAGCAGCCGGGACAGGGTGGAGCAGTACTTC. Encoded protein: CASSRDRVEQYF.

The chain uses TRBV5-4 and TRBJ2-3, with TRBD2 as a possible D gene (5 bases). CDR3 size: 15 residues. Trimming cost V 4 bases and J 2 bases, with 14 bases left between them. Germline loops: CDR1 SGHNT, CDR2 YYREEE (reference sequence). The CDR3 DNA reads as TGTGCCAGCAGCCCGACGCGGGCGACCACAGATACGCAGTATTTT. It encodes CASSPTRATTDTQYF. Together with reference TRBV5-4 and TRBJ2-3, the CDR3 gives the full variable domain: ETGVTQSPTHLIKTRGQQVTLRCSSQSGHNTVSWYQQALGQGPQFIFQYYREEENGRGNFPPRFSGLQFPNYSSELNVNALELDDSALYLCASSPTRATTDTQYFGPGTRLTVL.

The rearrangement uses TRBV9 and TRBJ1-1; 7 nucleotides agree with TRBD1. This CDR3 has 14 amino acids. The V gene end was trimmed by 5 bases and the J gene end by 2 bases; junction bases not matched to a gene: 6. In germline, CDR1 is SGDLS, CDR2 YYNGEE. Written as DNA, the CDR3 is TGTGCCAGCAGTAGGGGGCACATCAACACTGAAGCTTTCTTT. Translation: CASSRGHINTEAFF.

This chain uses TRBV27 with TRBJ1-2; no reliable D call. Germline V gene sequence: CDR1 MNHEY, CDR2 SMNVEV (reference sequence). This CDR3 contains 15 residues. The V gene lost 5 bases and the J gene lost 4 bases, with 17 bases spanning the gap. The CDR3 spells CASSPPEGRGYGYTF. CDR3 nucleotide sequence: TGTGCCAGCAGTCCTCCAGAAGGACGGGGCTATGGCTACACCTTC.

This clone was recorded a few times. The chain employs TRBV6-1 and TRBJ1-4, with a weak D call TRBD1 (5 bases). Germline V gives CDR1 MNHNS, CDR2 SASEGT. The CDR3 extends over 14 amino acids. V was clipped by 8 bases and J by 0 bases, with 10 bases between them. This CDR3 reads CASGEGPTNEKLFF. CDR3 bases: TGTGCCAGCGGGGAGGGACCAACTAATGAAAAACTGTTTTTT.